This T cell receptor beta chain was obtained from a study of early T cells in non-severe SARS-CoV-2 infection. CDR1 is LGHNA, CDR2 YNFKEQ, per germline. V shed 3 bases and J 0 bases; nucleotides not matched to a gene: 14. The CDR3 length is 18 residues. This clonotype was seen at least ten times. Antigen unknown. TCRdb reprocessed the 5' RACE reads via MiXCR and lists one record per CDR3 protein. The sample contains roughly 25,000 distinct CDR3 sequences, 4% to 5% of which appear only once. Findings and caveats of the study: Reliance on VDJdb matching favored anti-spike CD8 responses; private and CD4 specificities were missed.

This clonotype was obtained from an adult who was a healthcare worker with PCR-confirmed SARS-CoV-2 infection or an uninfected control (not recorded which). The sequenced sample was whole blood. The V and J genes are TRBV4-2 and TRBJ2-7, with TRBD2 identical over 7 bases. CDR3 amino acids: CASSQGPPGTTSSYEQYF. In DNA, the CDR3 is TGTGCCAGCAGCCAGGGCCCCCCAGGGACTACGAGCTCCTACGAGCAGTACTTC.